This T cell receptor (beta chain) comes out of a study of T-cell reconstitution after alpha-beta-depleted transplantation in children. Unique molecular identifiers were built into the TCRbeta library. One entry per CDR3 protein, called by TCRdb with MiXCR from the PCR reads. In the table there are some 290,000 distinct CDR3 sequences, 23% of which are singletons. Whole-study findings and limits: Reportedly, alpha-beta T cells present about two months post-transplant originated from several hundred expanded clones of graft origin.

This clonotype appeared a few times. As yet, its antigen is unknown. The CDR3 totals 18 residues. V shed 2 bases and J shed 0 bases, with 14 bases lying between them. This TCR came from a male patient aged 10-17 years who had a stem cell transplant for acute lymphoblastic leukemia, so the T cells may come from the graft donor. The chain is built from TRBV12-3 or TRBV12-4 and TRBJ2-6; D perhaps matches TRBD2 (5 bases). This sample comprised PBMCs, mostly from graft donor cells, obtained 180 days after TCRalphabeta/CD19-depleted stem cell transplant. The CDR3 nucleotides are TGTGCCAGCAGTTTATTCGGGAACACGGACTCTGGGGCCAACGTCCTGACTTTC. As protein: CASSLFGNTDSGANVLTF.